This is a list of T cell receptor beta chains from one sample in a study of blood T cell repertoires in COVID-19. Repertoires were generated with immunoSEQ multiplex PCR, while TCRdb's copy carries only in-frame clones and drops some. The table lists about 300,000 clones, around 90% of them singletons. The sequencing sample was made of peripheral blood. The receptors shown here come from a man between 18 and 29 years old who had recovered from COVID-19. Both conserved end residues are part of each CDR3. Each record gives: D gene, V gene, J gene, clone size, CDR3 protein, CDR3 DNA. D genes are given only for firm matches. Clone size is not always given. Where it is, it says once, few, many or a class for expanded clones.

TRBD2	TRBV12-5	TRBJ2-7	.	CASGYVAGDYEQYF	TGTGCTAGTGGCTACGTAGCGGGGGACTACGAGCAGTACTTC
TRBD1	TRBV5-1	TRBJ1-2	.	CASSLGDRPSPNYGYTF	TGCGCCAGCAGCCTTGGGGACAGGCCTTCGCCTAACTATGGCTACACCTTC
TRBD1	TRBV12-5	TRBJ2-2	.	CASGLVRDRILTGELFF	TGTGCTAGTGGTTTGGTACGGGACAGAATTTTGACCGGGGAGCTGTTTTTT
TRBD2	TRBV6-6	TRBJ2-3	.	CASSRYGTSGGVSTDTQYF	TGTGCCAGCAGTCGATACGGGACTAGCGGGGGGGTAAGCACAGATACGCAGTATTTT
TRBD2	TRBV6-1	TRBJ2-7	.	CASSETSGTYEQYF	TGTGCCAGCAGTGAAACTAGCGGCACCTACGAGCAGTACTTC
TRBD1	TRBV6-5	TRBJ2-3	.	CASSTGGFYADTQYF	TGTGCCAGTTCGACAGGGGGTTTTTATGCAGATACGCAGTATTTT
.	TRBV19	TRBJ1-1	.	CASSIRQGGTEAFF	TGTGCCAGTAGTATTAGGCAGGGTGGAACTGAAGCTTTCTTT
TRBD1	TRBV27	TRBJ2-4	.	CASSTTGQTSKNIQYF	TGTGCCAGCAGTACGACGGGACAGACTTCCAAAAACATTCAGTACTTC
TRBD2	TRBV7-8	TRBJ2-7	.	CASTPGLAYEQYF	TGTGCCAGCACCCCGGGACTAGCGTACGAGCAGTACTTC
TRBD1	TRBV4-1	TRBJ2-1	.	CASSQARGTGFGNEQFF	TGCGCCAGCAGCCAAGCCAGGGGGACAGGGTTCGGCAATGAGCAGTTCTTC
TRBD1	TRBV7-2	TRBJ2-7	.	CASRPGTGSYEQYF	TGTGCCAGCAGACCTGGGACAGGGAGCTACGAGCAGTACTTC
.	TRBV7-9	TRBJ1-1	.	CASSSGVEAFF	TGTGCCAGCAGCTCAGGGGTTGAAGCTTTCTTT
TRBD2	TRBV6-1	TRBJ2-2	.	CASSEAAGGFGELFF	TGTGCCAGCAGTGAAGCAGCGGGAGGGTTCGGGGAGCTGTTTTTT
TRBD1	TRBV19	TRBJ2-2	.	CASTPRTGGYTGELFF	TGTGCCAGTACCCCACGGACAGGAGGATACACCGGGGAGCTGTTTTTT
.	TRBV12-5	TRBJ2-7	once	CASEEDNSYEQYF	TGTGCTAGTGAGGAGGATAACTCCTACGAGCAGTACTTC
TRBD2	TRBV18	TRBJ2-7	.	CASSHPGLAGDEQYF	TGTGCCAGCTCACACCCGGGACTAGCTGGCGACGAGCAGTACTTC
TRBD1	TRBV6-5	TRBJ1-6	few	CASSTGTGHNSPLHF	TGTGCCAGCAGCACCGGGACAGGACATAATTCACCCCTCCACTTT
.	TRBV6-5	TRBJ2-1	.	CASSYSILGYNEQFF	TGTGCCAGCAGTTACTCGATACTAGGCTACAATGAGCAGTTCTTC
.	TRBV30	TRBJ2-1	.	CAWSGTGEQFF	TGTGCCTGGTCGGGAACGGGTGAGCAGTTCTTC
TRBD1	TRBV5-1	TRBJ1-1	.	CASTVSGGEPSTEAFF	TGCGCCAGCACCGTTTCAGGGGGAGAGCCAAGCACTGAAGCTTTCTTT
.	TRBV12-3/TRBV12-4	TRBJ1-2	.	CASSRPGGYTF	TGTGCCAGCAGCCGACCCGGGGGCTACACCTTC
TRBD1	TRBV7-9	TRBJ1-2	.	CASSLGGGQAGYGYTF	TGTGCCAGCAGCTTAGGGGGTGGACAGGCTGGCTATGGCTACACCTTC